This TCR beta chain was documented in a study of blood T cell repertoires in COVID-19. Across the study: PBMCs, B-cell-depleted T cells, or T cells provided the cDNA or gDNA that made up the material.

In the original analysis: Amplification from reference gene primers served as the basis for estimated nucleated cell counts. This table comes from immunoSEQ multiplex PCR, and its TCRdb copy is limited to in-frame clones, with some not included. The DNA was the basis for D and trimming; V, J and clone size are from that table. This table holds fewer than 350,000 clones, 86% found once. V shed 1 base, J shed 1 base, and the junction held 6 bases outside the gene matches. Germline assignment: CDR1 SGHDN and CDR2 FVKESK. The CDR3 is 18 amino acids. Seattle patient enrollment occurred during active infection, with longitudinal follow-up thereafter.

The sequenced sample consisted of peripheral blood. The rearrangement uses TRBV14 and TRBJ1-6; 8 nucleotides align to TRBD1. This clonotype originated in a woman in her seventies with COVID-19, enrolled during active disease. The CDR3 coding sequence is TGTGCCAGCAGCCAAGGACAGGGGAGGAGGTCCTATAATTCACCCCTCCACTTT. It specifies CASSQGQGRRSYNSPLHF.